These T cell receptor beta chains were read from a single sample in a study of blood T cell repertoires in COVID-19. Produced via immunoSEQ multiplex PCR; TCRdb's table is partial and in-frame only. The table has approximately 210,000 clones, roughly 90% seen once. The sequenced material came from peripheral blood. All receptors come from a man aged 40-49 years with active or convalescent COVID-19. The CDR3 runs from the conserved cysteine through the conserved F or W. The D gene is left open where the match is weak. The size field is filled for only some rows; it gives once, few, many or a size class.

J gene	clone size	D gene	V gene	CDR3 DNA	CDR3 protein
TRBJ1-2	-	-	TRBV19	TGTGCCAGTAGTATAGAACAGGGACGGTATGGCTACACCTTC	CASSIEQGRYGYTF
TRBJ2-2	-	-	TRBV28	TGTGCCAGCAGTTTGCGCCGGGACTCGGGCGGTACTACCGGGGAGCTGTTTTTT	CASSLRRDSGGTTGELFF
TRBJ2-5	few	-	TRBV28	TGTGCCAGCAGTTTGAAGGTGGGAGTAGCGGAAGAGACCCAGTACTTC	CASSLKVGVAEETQYF
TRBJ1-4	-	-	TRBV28	TGTGCCAGCAGCTCCGTCGGTGCAACTAATGAAAAACTGTTTTTT	CASSSVGATNEKLFF
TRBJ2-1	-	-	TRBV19	TGTGCCAGTAGCGAGGGAGAGTTCTACAATGAGCAGTTCTTC	CASSEGEFYNEQFF
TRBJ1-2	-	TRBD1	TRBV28	TGTGCCAGCAGTACAGGACAGGGCGTTTTTGATGGTGGCTACACCTTC	CASSTGQGVFDGGYTF
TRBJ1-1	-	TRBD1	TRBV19	TGTGCCAGTCGTACAGGGGCCCCGAACACTGAAGCTTTCTTT	CASRTGAPNTEAFF
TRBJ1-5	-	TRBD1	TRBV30	TGTGCCTGGAGTCCACCGGGCAGGGGGGGCAATCAGCCCCAGCATTTT	CAWSPPGRGGNQPQHF
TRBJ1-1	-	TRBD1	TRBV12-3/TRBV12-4	TGTGCCAGCAGTCGACAGGGGGAAGCTTTCTTT	CASSRQGEAFF
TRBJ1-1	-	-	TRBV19	TGTGCCAGTAGTACCCATCTGAACACTGAAGCTTTCTTT	CASSTHLNTEAFF
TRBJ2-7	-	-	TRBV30	TGTGCCTGGAGTGGATCAGGGGCAAGCTCCTACGAGCAGTACTTC	CAWSGSGASSYEQYF
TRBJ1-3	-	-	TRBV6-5	TGTGCCAGCAGTTACTCGGGCACTGGAAACACCATATATTTT	CASSYSGTGNTIYF
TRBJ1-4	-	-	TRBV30	TGTGCCTGGAGCGGGGGGTCTAATGAAAAACTGTTTTTT	CAWSGGSNEKLFF
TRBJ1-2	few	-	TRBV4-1	TGCGCCAGCAGCCAAGTAACGGCTAACTATGGCTACACCTTC	CASSQVTANYGYTF
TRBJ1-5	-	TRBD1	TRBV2	TGTGCCAGCAGTGAACGTGGGACAGTTACTCAGCCCCAGCATTTT	CASSERGTVTQPQHF
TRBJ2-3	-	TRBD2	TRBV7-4	TGTGCCAGGCCCCTTGGCAAGGTTGGCGGGAGAGCAGATACGCAGTATTTT	CARPLGKVGGRADTQYF
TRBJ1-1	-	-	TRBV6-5	TGTGCCAGCAGATCTCGTCTGAACACTGAAGCTTTCTTT	CASRSRLNTEAFF
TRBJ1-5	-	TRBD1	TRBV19	TGTGCCAGTAGTCCCAGGGGGTTCAGCAATCAGCCCCAGCATTTT	CASSPRGFSNQPQHF
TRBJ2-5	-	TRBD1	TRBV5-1	TGCGCCAGCATGGATGGGACAGGGGGCCCAGAGACCCAGTACTTC	CASMDGTGGPETQYF
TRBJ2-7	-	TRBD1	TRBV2	TGTGCCAGCAATGCCCCGGGACAGGGGACCTCCTACGAGCAGTACTTC	CASNAPGQGTSYEQYF
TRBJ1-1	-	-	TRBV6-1	TGTGCCAGCAGTGAAAATTGGAGGGAGAACACTGAAGCTTTCTTT	CASSENWRENTEAFF
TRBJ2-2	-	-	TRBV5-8	TGTGCCAGCAGCTTGGTGAGGGGGTTGGAGGGGGAGCTGTTTTTT	CASSLVRGLEGELFF
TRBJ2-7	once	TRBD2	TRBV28	TGTGCCAGCAGTTTGGTAGTGGCTAGCGGGAACTACGAGCAGTACTTC	CASSLVVASGNYEQYF
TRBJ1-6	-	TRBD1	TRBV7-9	TGTGCCAGCAGCTCGGACACCGGGACAGGGAGGTCACCCCTCCACTTT	CASSSDTGTGRSPLHF
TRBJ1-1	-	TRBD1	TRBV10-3	TGTGCCTCACGACAGGGGCGCTCTGAAGCTTTCTTT	CASRQGRSEAFF
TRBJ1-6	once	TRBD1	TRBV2	TGTGCCAGCAGGGAACAGGGGGAGAAACGATCACCCCTCCACTTT	CASREQGEKRSPLHF
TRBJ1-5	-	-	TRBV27	TGTGCCAGCAGTTTACGCACCACTGATCAGCCCCAGCATTTT	CASSLRTTDQPQHF
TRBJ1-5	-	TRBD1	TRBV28	TGTGCCAGCACTGAGACAGGGGGGTATCAGCCCCAGCATTTT	CASTETGGYQPQHF
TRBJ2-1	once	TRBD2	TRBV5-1	TGCGCCAGCAGCTTCGAGTTAGCGGGAGCTTACAATGAGCAGTTCTTC	CASSFELAGAYNEQFF
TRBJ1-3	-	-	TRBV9	TGTGCCAGCAGCGGGGACATTTCCTCTGGAAACACCATATATTTT	CASSGDISSGNTIYF
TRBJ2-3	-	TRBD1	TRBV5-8	TGTGCCAGCAGCTTGACTACAGGGGCAGATACGCAGTATTTT	CASSLTTGADTQYF
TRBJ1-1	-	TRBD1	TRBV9	TGTGCCAGCAGCGTAGGGGCCTCGACAGGGGCGCACACTGAAGCTTTCTTT	CASSVGASTGAHTEAFF
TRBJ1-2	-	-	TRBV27	TGTGCCAGCAGTACCCTCCGGGAGCCGGCCCACTATGGCTACACCTTC	CASSTLREPAHYGYTF
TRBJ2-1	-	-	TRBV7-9	TGTGCCAGCAGTATTACGCGGGACTCCTACAATGAGCAGTTCTTC	CASSITRDSYNEQFF
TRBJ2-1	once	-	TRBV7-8	TGTGCCAGCAGCTTAAGGGCGGGAGTAAGAGGGGGCTACAATGAGCAGTTCTTC	CASSLRAGVRGGYNEQFF